A single sample gave rise to the 22 T cell receptor beta chains below, sequenced in a study of PD-L1 blockade in urothelial cancer. Time point in this sample: peripheral blood 6 weeks after treatment start. Here immunoSEQ multiplex PCR was the method, and the copy in TCRdb shows in-frame clones only, minus some. The data hold about 35,000 clones, with over 65% observed a single time. Here the sequenced sample was PBMCs, taken around atezolizumab (anti-PD-L1) treatment. Source of these receptors: a man aged 40-49 years with urothelial cancer.

The V call is TRBV28, the J call TRBJ2-7; 8 positions agree with TRBD2. CDR3 length equals 14 residues. J gave up 3 bases and V 6 bases, and 7 bases lay outside the gene matches. The germline gives CDR1 MDHEN, CDR2 SYDVKM. The CDR3 reads CASRRAGVVYEQYF. CDR3 nucleotides: TGTGCCAGCAGGAGAGCGGGAGTTGTCTACGAGCAGTACTTC.

The CDR3 here is CASSWVTGGGYGYTF. DNA for the CDR3: TGTGCCAGCAGCTGGGTCACAGGGGGCGGCTATGGCTACACCTTC. This rearrangement joins TRBV5-6 to TRBJ1-2; 9 bases agree with TRBD1. CDR1 is SGHDT, CDR2 YYEEEE, per germline. The CDR3 contains 15 residues. Unmatched junction bases numbered 7, after V lost 3 bases and J lost 4 bases.

This chain links TRBV18 with TRBJ1-3, with 7 bases matching TRBD1. Per germline, CDR1 KGHSH and CDR2 LQKENI. After removal of 2 bases from V and 0 bases from J, the junction contained 10 bases not matched to a gene. This CDR3 region has 18 residues. The CDR3, as DNA: TGTGCCAGCTCACCAAGGGCGGTCCGGGACAGCTCTGGAAACACCATATATTTT. Its protein product is CASSPRAVRDSSGNTIYF. Based on the CDR3 plus reference TRBV18 and TRBJ1-3, the full variable domain is NAGVMQNPRHLVRRRGQEARLRCSPMKGHSHVYWYRQLPEEGLKFMVYLQKENIIDESGMPKERFSAEFPKEGPSILRIQQVVRGDSAAYFCASSPRAVRDSSGNTIYFGEGSWLTVV.

The J gene is TRBJ1-1, the V gene TRBV19, with 9 bases identical to TRBD1. The ends lost 5 bases at V and 4 bases at J; junction bases unmatched: 5. Germline values: CDR1 LNHDA, CDR2 SQIVND (reference sequence). The CDR3 runs to 14 residues. The CDR3 DNA reads TGTGCCAGTAGTGGGGACAGGGAGGGCACTGAAGCTTTCTTT. Its protein product is CASSGDREGTEAFF.

The J gene is TRBJ2-1, the V gene TRBV9; 9 bases agree with TRBD2. The junction had 13 bases not matched to a gene; V was cut back by 3 bases and J by 9 bases. Germline assignment: CDR1 SGDLS and CDR2 YYNGEE. This CDR3 spans 16 amino acids. The CDR3, as DNA: TGTGCCAGCAGCGGAGAAGGGGTAGCGGGAGCGCGTGAGCAGTTCTTC. This gives the protein CASSGEGVAGAREQFF.

The V and J genes are TRBV9 and TRBJ1-4; D is possibly TRBD1 (5 bases). This CDR3 is built from 15 residues. Germline V CDR1 and CDR2: SGDLS, YYNGEE. V was clipped by 7 bases and J by 10 bases, with 23 bases between them. CDR3 sequence (DNA): TGTGCCAGCGCCCCCCAAAAAACAGTCGGGGGAAAACTGTTTTTT. It yields the protein CASAPQKTVGGKLFF.

The V and J genes are TRBV7-2 and TRBJ2-7; 8 nucleotides agree with TRBD1. V trimming: 5 bases; J trimming: 2 bases; junction bases outside the gene matches: 5. Germline V gene lookup returns CDR1 SGHTA and CDR2 FQGNSA. CDR3 length equals 14 residues. The CDR3 region is CASSQETGAYEQYF. In DNA, the CDR3 is TGTGCCAGCAGCCAGGAGACAGGGGCCTACGAGCAGTACTTC.

The chain is built from TRBV2 and TRBJ1-5; D is uncertain. Trimming stripped 6 bases from V and 3 bases from J, with 12 bases between. The length of the CDR3 is 14 residues. The germline V gene encodes CDR1 SNHLY and CDR2 FYNNEI. The DNA of the CDR3 is TGTGCCAGCAGCGTCAGACGGGACAATCAGCCCCAGCATTTT. This gives the protein CASSVRRDNQPQHF.

This clone appeared once. Other DNA sequences in the sample encode the same CDR3. The chain carries TRBV19 and TRBJ1-5, with 7 nucleotides matching TRBD1. The ends lost 5 bases at V and 0 bases at J; junction bases unmatched: 4. This CDR3 is 15 amino acids long. Germline V gene data show CDR1 as LNHDA and CDR2 as SQIVND (reference sequence). The CDR3 sequence: CASSQGVGSNQPQHF. Here the CDR3 DNA reads TGTGCCAGTAGTCAGGGGGTGGGTAGCAATCAGCCCCAGCATTTT.

On this clone itself: One junction end disagrees with the germline gene, perhaps due to a read error. The chain recombines TRBV10-1 with TRBJ2-4; maybe TRBD2 (5 bases). There are 13 residues in the CDR3. Germline values: CDR1 WNHNN, CDR2 SYGVQD (reference sequence). CDR3 in DNA: TGCGCCAGTAGTGATGGCGGGAAAAACATTCAGTACTTC. Protein: CASSDGGKNIQYF.

This clone has a single count. The genes are TRBV12-5 and TRBJ2-7; the D gene is possibly TRBD2 (6 bases). The germline V gene has CDR1 LGHNT and CDR2 FRNRAP. V was clipped by 3 bases and J by 6 bases, with 21 bases between them. There are 16 residues in the CDR3. This chain's CDR3 is CASGLLASEGEAEQYF. DNA for the CDR3: TGTGCTAGTGGTTTATTAGCTTCGGAAGGGGAGGCCGAGCAGTACTTC.

The V and J genes are TRBV28 and TRBJ2-3; no reliable D call. Trimming pared 5 bases from V and 8 bases from J, leaving 8 bases between. Germline values: CDR1 MDHEN, CDR2 SYDVKM. The CDR3 covers 11 residues. As DNA, the CDR3 is TGTGCCAGCAGTCATCTAATTACGCAGTATTTT. Its protein product is CASSHLITQYF.

The rearrangement links TRBV5-1 to TRBJ2-3; D is unresolved. The CDR3 runs to 13 residues. The V and J ends lost 0 bases and 4 bases respectively, with 6 bases between them. Per germline, CDR1 SGHRS and CDR2 YFSETQ. The CDR3 is CASSLAPSDTQYF. Here the CDR3 DNA reads TGCGCCAGCAGCTTGGCCCCGTCAGATACGCAGTATTTT.

The V gene is TRBV28, the J gene TRBJ2-5; TRBD2 aligns across 9 bases. The trim removed 5 bases at V and 0 bases at J, leaving 7 bases unmatched. The CDR3 totals 16 residues. Per germline, CDR1 MDHEN and CDR2 SYDVKM. CDR3 nucleotides: TGTGCCAGCAGTCCCCGCGGGAGGGGGTACCAAGAGACCCAGTACTTC. Its protein is CASSPRGRGYQETQYF.

A few counts support this clone. The chain uses TRBV28 and TRBJ2-7; TRBD2 aligns across 7 bases. The CDR3 spans 14 residues. In germline, CDR1 is MDHEN, CDR2 SYDVKM. J was trimmed by 0 bases and V by 3 bases; bases with no gene match: 2. The CDR3 is CASSFGGISYEQYF. CDR3 DNA: TGTGCCAGCAGTTTCGGGGGGATCTCCTACGAGCAGTACTTC. The complete variable domain, with remaining parts taken from reference TRBV28 and TRBJ2-7, reads DVKVTQSSRYLVKRTGEKVFLECVQDMDHENMFWYRQDPGLGLRLIYFSYDVKMKEKGDIPEGYSVSREKKERFSLILESASTNQTSMYLCASSFGGISYEQYFGPGTRLTVT.

The V call is TRBV7-3, the J call TRBJ2-7, with TRBD1 matching 11 bases. Germline CDR1 is SGHTA and CDR2 is FQGTGA. Unmatched junction bases numbered 12, after V lost 5 bases and J lost 9 bases. This CDR3 has 15 residues. CDR3 protein: CASSPGGGTGGMQYF. Here the CDR3 DNA reads TGTGCCAGCAGCCCCGGGGGGGGGACAGGGGGTATGCAGTACTTC. Filled out from reference TRBV7-3 and TRBJ2-7, the complete variable domain reads GAGVSQTPSNKVTEKGKYVELRCDPISGHTALYWYRQSLGQGPEFLIYFQGTGAADDSGLPNDRFFAVRPEGSVSTLKIQRTERGDSAVYLCASSPGGGTGGMQYFGPGTRLTVT.

The chain uses TRBV27 and TRBJ1-2, with TRBD1 as a possible D gene (5 bases). The germline V and J ends were trimmed by 4 bases and 2 bases, with 11 bases remaining between them. Per germline, CDR1 MNHEY and CDR2 SMNVEV (reference sequence). CDR3 length: 14 amino acids. The CDR3 DNA sequence: TGTGCCAGCAGTTACCTGGCAGGGAACTATGGCTACACCTTC. It yields the protein CASSYLAGNYGYTF.

The V and J genes are TRBV7-9 and TRBJ2-3, with unresolved D. Germline-derived CDR1 and CDR2 are SEHNR and FQNEAQ (reference sequence). V lost 4 bases, J lost 4 bases, and 6 bases lay in between. CDR3 length: 12 residues. The CDR3 region is CASSSVADTQYF. CDR3 nucleotide sequence: TGTGCCAGCAGCTCAGTCGCAGATACGCAGTATTTT.

This sequence joins TRBV7-6 and TRBJ2-1; D is perhaps TRBD2 (7 bases). Looked up from germline, CDR1 is SGHVS and CDR2 is FNYEAQ. The CDR3 covers 17 residues. The V end was cut by 0 bases, the J end by 10 bases, with 22 bases between. The DNA for the CDR3 is TGTGCCAGCAGCTTAGCCTATTCCCTAGCGGTAAGGGGGGAGCAGTTCTTC. Its protein is CASSLAYSLAVRGEQFF.

The V call is TRBV7-9, the J call TRBJ1-5, with 11 nucleotides matching TRBD1. Per the germline V gene, CDR1 is SEHNR and CDR2 is FQNEAQ (reference sequence). CDR3 length equals 13 residues. Germline trimming cut 7 bases from V and 7 bases from J; bases unmatched to any gene: 3. The DNA for the CDR3 is TGTGCCAGCAACCGGGACAGGGGGCAGCCCCAGCATTTT. Its translation is CASNRDRGQPQHF.

This rearrangement joins TRBV11-1 to TRBJ2-5, with a tentative D call TRBD1 (6 bases). V was pared by 5 bases and J by 4 bases, with 20 bases between. The germline V gene encodes CDR1 SGHAT and CDR2 FQDESV (reference sequence). The CDR3 is made up of 16 amino acids. CDR3 nucleotide sequence: TGTGCCAGCAGCCCTCGGACAGAGGAGACGTCAGAGACCCAGTACTTC. Translating gives CASSPRTEETSETQYF.

This sequence joins TRBV14 and TRBJ2-7; D may be TRBD2 (6 bases). Germline V gives CDR1 SGHDN, CDR2 FVKESK. This CDR3 region has 15 residues. V lost 1 base to trimming and J lost 3 bases, with 13 bases between them. This chain's CDR3 is CASSQVSGVGYEQYF. The CDR3 nucleotides are TGTGCCAGCAGCCAAGTTTCGGGAGTAGGCTACGAGCAGTACTTC.